This TCR beta chain is from a study of response to subunit inactivated influenza vaccine. TCRdb recomputed calls from the RT-PCR reads with MiXCR, one row per CDR3 protein. Among approximately 230,000 distinct CDR3 sequences listed, approximately 12% were seen once. This clonotype came up a few times. The specimen was non-naive T cells sorted from PBMCs, collected approximately 15 days before vaccination. The clonotype comes from a middle-aged man who received an inactivated influenza vaccine.

The CDR3 here is CASSPDQISNSPLHF. CDR3 DNA: TGCGCCAGCAGCCCAGATCAGATTTCCAATTCACCCCTCCACTTT. The rearrangement joins TRBV5-1 to TRBJ1-6; D uncertain. This CDR3 is built from 15 residues. Germline values: CDR1 SGHRS, CDR2 YFSETQ. The V and J ends lost 4 bases and 7 bases respectively, with 15 bases between them. The complete variable domain, with remaining parts taken from reference TRBV5-1 and TRBJ1-6, reads KAGVTQTPRYLIKTRGQQVTLSCSPISGHRSVSWYQQTPGQGLQFLFEYFSETQRNKGNFPGRFSGRQFSNSRSEMNVSTLELGDSALYLCASSPDQISNSPLHFGNGTRLTVT.